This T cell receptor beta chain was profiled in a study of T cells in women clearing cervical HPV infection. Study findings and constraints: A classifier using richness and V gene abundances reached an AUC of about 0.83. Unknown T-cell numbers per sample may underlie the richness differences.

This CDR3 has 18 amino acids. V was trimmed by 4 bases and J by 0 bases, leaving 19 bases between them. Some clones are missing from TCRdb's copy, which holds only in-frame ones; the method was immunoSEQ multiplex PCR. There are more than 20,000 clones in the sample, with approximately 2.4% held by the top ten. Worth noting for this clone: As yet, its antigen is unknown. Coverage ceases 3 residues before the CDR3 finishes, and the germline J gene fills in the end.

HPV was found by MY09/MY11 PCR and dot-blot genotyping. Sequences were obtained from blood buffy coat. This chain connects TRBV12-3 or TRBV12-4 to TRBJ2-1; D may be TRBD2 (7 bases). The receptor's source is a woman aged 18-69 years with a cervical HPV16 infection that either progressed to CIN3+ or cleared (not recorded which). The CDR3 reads CASSSTGGGGGSYNEQFF. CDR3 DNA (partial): TGTGCCAGCAGTTCAACGGGGGGTGGAGGGGGCTCCTACAATGAG.